These T cell receptor beta chains were read from a single sample in a study of shared clonotypes between healthy human individuals. TCRdb's copy holds only in-frame clones and misses some; the assay was immunoSEQ multiplex PCR. The data contain 2 million to 2.5 million clones, 85% to 95% of them singletons. The sample taken for sequencing was naive CD4+ T cells from PBMCs. These TCRs come from a man aged 18 to 35 in good health. Some clones in this sample may be carry-over from other donors' samples. CDR3s include the opening cysteine and the closing phenylalanine or tryptophan. The D gene is left open where the match is weak. Clone size is shown for a subset of rows, as once, few, many or a class of expanded clone.

abundance	v_gene	j_gene	d_gene	CDR3nt	CDR3aa
.	TRBV7-9	TRBJ1-2	.	TGTGCCAGCAGCTTTGGGCGAAACTATGGCTACACCTTC	CASSFGRNYGYTF
.	TRBV27	TRBJ2-5	.	TGTGCCAGCAGTTCAACTTCCGGGACAAGGAAAGAGACCCAGTACTTC	CASSSTSGTRKETQYF
.	TRBV15	TRBJ1-2	TRBD1	TGTGCCACCAGCCAGATACAGGGGAGCTATGGCTACACCTTC	CATSQIQGSYGYTF
.	TRBV18	TRBJ2-1	.	TGTGCCAGCTCACCAGTCAAATCTTGGGACTGGGGCAATGAGCAGTTCTTC	CASSPVKSWDWGNEQFF
.	TRBV7-2	TRBJ2-1	TRBD2	TGTGCCAGCAGCTCAGCTAGCGGGAGGGGGTTTAATGAGCAGTTCTTC	CASSSASGRGFNEQFF
.	TRBV5-1	TRBJ2-5	TRBD1	TGCGCCAGCAGCTTGGTCGGGACAGGGTCAGAGACCCAGTACTTC	CASSLVGTGSETQYF
.	TRBV7-2	TRBJ2-5	.	TGTGCCAGCAGCTTAGAGGGCTCCGCGGAGACCCAGTACTTC	CASSLEGSAETQYF
.	TRBV28	TRBJ1-2	TRBD1	TGTGCCAGCAGTTTATTCTTGGCCCCGAGGGGGACAGCGCTTAACTATGGCTACACCTTC	CASSLFLAPRGTALNYGYTF
.	TRBV6-5	TRBJ1-4	.	TGTGCCGGCAGGAGAGGGGTGGATGAAAAACTGTTTTTT	CAGRRGVDEKLFF
.	TRBV14	TRBJ2-7	.	TGTGCCAGCAGCCAAGATAGGTTCCAGGGCCTCCCGGAGCAGTACTTC	CASSQDRFQGLPEQYF
.	TRBV19	TRBJ2-5	TRBD1	TGTGCCAGTAGTTACCGGGACAGGGGGGTCGGGGAGACCCAGTACTTC	CASSYRDRGVGETQYF
.	TRBV18	TRBJ2-1	TRBD1	TGTGCCAGCTCACCGTATCCTACAGGGGGAAAGATTAGGACCTACAATGAGCAGTTCTTC	CASSPYPTGGKIRTYNEQFF
.	TRBV27	TRBJ2-2	TRBD1	TGTGCCAGCAGGGGGCAGGGGGCGAACACCGGGGAGCTGTTTTTT	CASRGQGANTGELFF
.	TRBV11-2	TRBJ1-1	TRBD1	TGTGCCAGCAGCCCGAGGACAGGGGTGAACACTGAAGCTTTCTTT	CASSPRTGVNTEAFF
.	TRBV6-5	TRBJ2-1	.	TGTGCCAGCAAAAAAAATGAGCAGTTCTTC	CASKKNEQFF
.	TRBV27	TRBJ2-7	.	TGTGCCAGCAGTCTCCGCGACAGCCTCCCAACCTACGAGCAGTACTTC	CASSLRDSLPTYEQYF
.	TRBV28	TRBJ1-2	.	TGTGCCAGCACGGCTCGCTTTGGCTACACCTTC	CASTARFGYTF
.	TRBV18	TRBJ1-3	.	TGTGCCAGCTCTCTGAACAGGGATATTTACTCTGGAAACACCATATATTTT	CASSLNRDIYSGNTIYF
.	TRBV30	TRBJ1-1	TRBD1	TGTGCCTGGAGTGATGACGGACAGGGATTAACTGAAGCTTTCTTT	CAWSDDGQGLTEAFF
once	TRBV6-5	TRBJ2-5	.	TGTGCCAGCAGCCCCCCGGGCCAAGAGACCCAGTACTTC	CASSPPGQETQYF
once	TRBV4-3	TRBJ1-6	.	TGCGCCAGCAGCCAAGAGCCAGGGGAAAATTCACCCCTCCACTTT	CASSQEPGENSPLHF
.	TRBV18	TRBJ2-3	.	TGTGCCAGCCACACGGGGTCCACAGATACGCAGTATTTT	CASHTGSTDTQYF
.	TRBV6-8	TRBJ1-4	TRBD1	TGTGCCAGCAGTTATAAATGCCGACCGGGACAGCAAATTGAAAAACTGTTTTTT	CASSYKCRPGQQIEKLFF
.	TRBV5-5	TRBJ1-4	.	TGTGCCAGCAGCTTGAGTGCGGGCCTAGGTGGGGAAAAACTGTTTTTT	CASSLSAGLGGEKLFF
.	TRBV6-5	TRBJ2-6	.	TGTGCCACCCGACTATCCGGGGCCAACGTCCTGACTTTC	CATRLSGANVLTF
.	TRBV28	TRBJ2-6	.	TGTGCCAGCAGTTTTACCCCCAGTTCGGATTCTGGGGCCAACGTCCTGACTTTC	CASSFTPSSDSGANVLTF
.	TRBV6-4	TRBJ1-2	TRBD1	TGTGCCAGCAGTCAAAGCGGGACAGGGCTCTATGGCTACACCTTC	CASSQSGTGLYGYTF
.	TRBV18	TRBJ2-2	.	TGTGCCAGCTCACCCCGAACCGGGGAGCTGTTTTTT	CASSPRTGELFF
.	TRBV25-1	TRBJ2-5	TRBD2	TGTGCCAGCAGTAGGCTGGCGGGAGGAGGGGAGACCCAGTACTTC	CASSRLAGGGETQYF
.	TRBV19	TRBJ2-4	.	TGTGCCAGTAGCAAAAGCAGGGACATTCAGTACTTC	CASSKSRDIQYF
.	TRBV7-2	TRBJ2-2	TRBD2	TGTGCCAGCAGCTCCAGACAGGGACTAGCGGGTGGCACCGGGGAGCTGTTTTTT	CASSSRQGLAGGTGELFF
.	TRBV11-2	TRBJ2-3	.	TGTGCCAGCAGCCAGGAGGCAGATACGCAGTATTTT	CASSQEADTQYF
.	TRBV28	TRBJ2-1	.	TGTGCCAGCAGTTGGGGGGGCGGAACGAATGAGCAGTTCTTC	CASSWGGGTNEQFF
.	TRBV7-2	TRBJ2-7	TRBD2	TGTGCCAGCACCCTGGGGGGGTCCGCCTCCTACGAGCAGTACTTC	CASTLGGSASYEQYF
.	TRBV4-3	TRBJ1-4	.	TGCGCCAGCAGCCAAGAAGGGGAGGCAGGGGAAGAAAAACTGTTTTTT	CASSQEGEAGEEKLFF
once	TRBV5-1	TRBJ2-1	.	TGCGCCAGCAGCTTGGGTCTAGCTTCAAATGAGCAGTTCTTC	CASSLGLASNEQFF
.	TRBV7-9	TRBJ2-4	TRBD1	TGTGCCAGCTCCCCGGGACAGGGTAACATTCAGTACTTC	CASSPGQGNIQYF
few	TRBV5-1	TRBJ2-2	.	TGCGCCAGCAGCCCCAATCTGGGGACCGGGGAGCTGTTTTTT	CASSPNLGTGELFF
.	TRBV27	TRBJ2-7	.	TGTGCCAGCAGTTTAGGGGCCCCTCGGTACGAGCAGTACTTC	CASSLGAPRYEQYF
once	TRBV20-1	TRBJ2-3	.	TGCAGTGCTAGAGAGAAGCATACGCAGTATTTT	CSAREKHTQYF
.	TRBV11-2	TRBJ2-1	TRBD2	TGTGCCAGCAGCTTAGATTCCTCTACTAGCGGGAGATCCAATGAGCAGTTCTTC	CASSLDSSTSGRSNEQFF
.	TRBV18	TRBJ2-1	TRBD1	TGTGCCAGCTCACTACCGTCCGGGACAGGGGCCTACAATGAGCAGTTCTTC	CASSLPSGTGAYNEQFF
.	TRBV2	TRBJ2-5	.	TGTGCCAGCAGTGTTGTCCGGGCCCAAGAGACCCAGTACTTC	CASSVVRAQETQYF
few	TRBV12-5	TRBJ2-1	.	TGTGCTAGTGGTTTGGGCTACAATGAGCAGTTCTTC	CASGLGYNEQFF
.	TRBV5-1	TRBJ2-2	.	TGCGCCAGCAGCTTTCGGACAGCGAACACCGGGGAGCTGTTTTTT	CASSFRTANTGELFF
.	TRBV20-1	TRBJ1-1	.	TGCAGTACCCGACGGCGGGAAGCTTTCTTT	CSTRRREAFF
.	TRBV28	TRBJ2-7	.	TGTGCCAGCAGTTTAAGCTTACGGGGCCCGGGCGAGCAGTACTTC	CASSLSLRGPGEQYF
once	TRBV6-1	TRBJ2-7	TRBD1	TGTGCCCGGACTCGGACAGGAGACTACTACGAGCAGTACTTC	CARTRTGDYYEQYF
.	TRBV5-6	TRBJ1-2	.	TGTGCCAGCAGCCCCACGTCTTACAACTATGGCTACACCTTC	CASSPTSYNYGYTF
.	TRBV7-9	TRBJ2-7	.	TGTGCCAGCAGCTCCCTCCCTGACGTTTCCAACTCCTACGAGCAGTACTTC	CASSSLPDVSNSYEQYF
.	TRBV27	TRBJ2-7	.	TGTGCCAGCACCACGGGGCAACGTCTTTACGAGCAGTACTTC	CASTTGQRLYEQYF
.	TRBV28	TRBJ1-5	TRBD1	TGTGCCAGCAGCGATTCAGGGGGCGCGGGGGGCAATCAGCCCCAGCATTTT	CASSDSGGAGGNQPQHF
.	TRBV29-1	TRBJ2-7	.	TGCAGCGTTGCTCGTGGCACCCATGGCTACGAGCAGTACTTC	CSVARGTHGYEQYF
.	TRBV5-1	TRBJ2-1	TRBD1	TGCGCCAGCAGCTTGTTGGCAGGGGGAACCTCCTACAATGAGCAGTTCTTC	CASSLLAGGTSYNEQFF
.	TRBV9	TRBJ2-1	.	TGTGCCAGCAGCGTAGGGGCTTATAACAATGAGCAGTTCTTC	CASSVGAYNNEQFF
.	TRBV5-1	TRBJ1-5	.	TGCGCCAGCAGCCGGGGCGGCGGCGAGGCACAGCCCCAGCATTTT	CASSRGGGEAQPQHF